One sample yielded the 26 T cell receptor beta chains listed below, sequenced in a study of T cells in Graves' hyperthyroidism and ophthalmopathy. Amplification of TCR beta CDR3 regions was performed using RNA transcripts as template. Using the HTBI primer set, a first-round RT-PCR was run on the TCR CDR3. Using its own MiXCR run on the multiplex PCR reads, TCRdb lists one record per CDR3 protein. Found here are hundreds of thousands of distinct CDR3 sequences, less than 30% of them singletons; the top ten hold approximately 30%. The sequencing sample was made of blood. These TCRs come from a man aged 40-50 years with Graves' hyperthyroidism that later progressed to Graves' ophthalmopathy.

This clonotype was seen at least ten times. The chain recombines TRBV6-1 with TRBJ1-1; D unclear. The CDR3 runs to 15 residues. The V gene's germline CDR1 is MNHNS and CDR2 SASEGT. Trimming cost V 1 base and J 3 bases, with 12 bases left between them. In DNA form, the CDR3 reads TGTGCCAGCAGTGAAGTCTTGGGGAGGCACACTGAAGCTTTCTTT. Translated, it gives CASSEVLGRHTEAFF.

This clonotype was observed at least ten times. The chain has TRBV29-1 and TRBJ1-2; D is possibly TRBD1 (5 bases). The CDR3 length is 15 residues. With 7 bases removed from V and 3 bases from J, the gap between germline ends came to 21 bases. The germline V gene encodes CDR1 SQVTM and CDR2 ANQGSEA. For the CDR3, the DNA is TGCAGCGCCGGCGGAGGGGCCCACTTTGACTATGGCTACACCTTC. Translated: CSAGGGAHFDYGYTF.

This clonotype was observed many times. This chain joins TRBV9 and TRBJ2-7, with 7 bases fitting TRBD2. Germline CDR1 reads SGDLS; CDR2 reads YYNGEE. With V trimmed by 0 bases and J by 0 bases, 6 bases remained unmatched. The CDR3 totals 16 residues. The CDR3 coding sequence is TGTGCCAGCAGCGTAGAGGGACGGACTAGCTCCTACGAGCAGTACTTC. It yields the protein CASSVEGRTSSYEQYF.

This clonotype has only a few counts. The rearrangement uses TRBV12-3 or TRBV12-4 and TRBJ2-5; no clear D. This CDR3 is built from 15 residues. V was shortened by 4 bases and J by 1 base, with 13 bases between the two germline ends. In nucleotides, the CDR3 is TGTGCCAGCAGTTCCCTAGGAGCGCTCCAAGAGACCCAGTACTTC. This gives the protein CASSSLGALQETQYF.

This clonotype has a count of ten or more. The CDR3 region is CASSLALRGETQYF. CDR3 coding DNA: TGTGCCAGCAGTTTAGCGCTGCGGGGGGAGACCCAGTACTTC. The rearrangement uses TRBV12-3 or TRBV12-4 and TRBJ2-5, with TRBD2 matching over 7 bases. V shed 0 bases and J 5 bases; nucleotides not matched to a gene: 3. The CDR3 is 14 amino acids.

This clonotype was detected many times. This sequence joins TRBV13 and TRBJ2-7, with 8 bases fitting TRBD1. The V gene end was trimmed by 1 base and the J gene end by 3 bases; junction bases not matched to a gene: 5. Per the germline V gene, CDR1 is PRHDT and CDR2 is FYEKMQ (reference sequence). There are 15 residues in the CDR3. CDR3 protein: CASSLDQGANYEQYF. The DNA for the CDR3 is TGTGCCAGCAGCTTAGACCAGGGGGCCAACTACGAGCAGTACTTC.

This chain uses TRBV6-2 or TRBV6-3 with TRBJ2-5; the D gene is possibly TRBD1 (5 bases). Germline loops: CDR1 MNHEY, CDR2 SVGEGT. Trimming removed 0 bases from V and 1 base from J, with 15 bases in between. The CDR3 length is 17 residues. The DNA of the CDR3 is TGTGCCAGCAGTTACTCCCGATCAGACGACAGCCAAGAGACCCAGTACTTC. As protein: CASSYSRSDDSQETQYF.

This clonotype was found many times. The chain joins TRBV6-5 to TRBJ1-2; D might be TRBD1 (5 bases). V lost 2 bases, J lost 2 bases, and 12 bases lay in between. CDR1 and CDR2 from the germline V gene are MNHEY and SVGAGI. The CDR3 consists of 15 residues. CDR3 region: CASSYGVRGNYGYTF. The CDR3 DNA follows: TGTGCCAGCAGTTACGGAGTTCGGGGGAACTATGGCTACACCTTC.

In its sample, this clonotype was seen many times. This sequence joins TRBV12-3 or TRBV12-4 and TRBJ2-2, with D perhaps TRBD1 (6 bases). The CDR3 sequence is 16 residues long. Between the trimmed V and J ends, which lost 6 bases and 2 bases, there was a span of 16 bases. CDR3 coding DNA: TGTGCCAGCAGCTGGAGCAGGGGAAAAAACACCGGGGAGCTGTTTTTT. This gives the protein CASSWSRGKNTGELFF.

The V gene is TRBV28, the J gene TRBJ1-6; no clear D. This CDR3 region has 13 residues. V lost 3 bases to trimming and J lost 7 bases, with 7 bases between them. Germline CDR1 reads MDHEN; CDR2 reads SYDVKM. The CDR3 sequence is CASSFRQNSPLHF. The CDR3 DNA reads TGTGCCAGCAGTTTCCGGCAGAATTCACCCCTCCACTTT.

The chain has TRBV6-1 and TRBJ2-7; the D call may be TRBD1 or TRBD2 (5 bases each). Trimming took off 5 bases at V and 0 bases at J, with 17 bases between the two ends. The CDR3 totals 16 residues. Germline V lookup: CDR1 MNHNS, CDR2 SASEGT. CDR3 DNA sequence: TGTGCCAGCAGTCGTACCGGGACCTACGCCTCCTACGAGCAGTACTTC. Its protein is CASSRTGTYASYEQYF.

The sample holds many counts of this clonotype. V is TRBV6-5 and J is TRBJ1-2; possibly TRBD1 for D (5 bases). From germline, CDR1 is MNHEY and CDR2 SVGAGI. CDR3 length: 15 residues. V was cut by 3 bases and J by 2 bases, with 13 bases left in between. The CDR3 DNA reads TGTGCCAGCAGTTATCCCCCTCGACAGAACTATGGCTACACCTTC. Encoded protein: CASSYPPRQNYGYTF.

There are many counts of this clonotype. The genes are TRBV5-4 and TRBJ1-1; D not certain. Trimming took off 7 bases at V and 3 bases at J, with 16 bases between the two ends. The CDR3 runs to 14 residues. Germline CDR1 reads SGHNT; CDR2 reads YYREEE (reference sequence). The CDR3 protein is CASLGGLGDTEAFF. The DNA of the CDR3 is TGTGCCAGCCTTGGCGGGCTCGGGGACACTGAAGCTTTCTTT.

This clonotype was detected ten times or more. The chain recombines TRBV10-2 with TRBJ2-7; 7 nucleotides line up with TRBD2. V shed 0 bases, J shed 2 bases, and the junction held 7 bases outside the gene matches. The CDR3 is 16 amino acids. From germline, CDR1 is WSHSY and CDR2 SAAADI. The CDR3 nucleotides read TGCGCCAGCAGTGAGTCCCTAGCGGAGCTCACCTACGAGCAGTACTTC. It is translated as CASSESLAELTYEQYF.

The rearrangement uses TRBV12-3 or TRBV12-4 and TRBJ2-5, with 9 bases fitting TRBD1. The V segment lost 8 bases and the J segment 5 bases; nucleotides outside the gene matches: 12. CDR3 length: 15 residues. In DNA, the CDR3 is TGTGCCAGCCGGGCGGGACAGGGCCAGTGGGAGACCCAGTACTTC. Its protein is CASRAGQGQWETQYF.

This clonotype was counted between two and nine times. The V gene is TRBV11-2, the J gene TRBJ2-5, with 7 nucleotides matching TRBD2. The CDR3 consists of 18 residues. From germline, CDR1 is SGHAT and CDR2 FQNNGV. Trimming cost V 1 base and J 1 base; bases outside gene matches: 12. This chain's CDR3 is CASSLVVRAGRGQETQYF. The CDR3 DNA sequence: TGTGCCAGCAGCTTAGTTGTGCGAGCGGGAAGGGGCCAAGAGACCCAGTACTTC.

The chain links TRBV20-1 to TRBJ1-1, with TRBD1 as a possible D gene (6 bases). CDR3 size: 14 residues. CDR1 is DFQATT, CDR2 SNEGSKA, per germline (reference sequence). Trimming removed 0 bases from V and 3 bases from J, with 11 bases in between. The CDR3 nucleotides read TGCAGTGCTAGAGAACCGGACAGCTACACTGAAGCTTTCTTT. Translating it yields CSAREPDSYTEAFF.

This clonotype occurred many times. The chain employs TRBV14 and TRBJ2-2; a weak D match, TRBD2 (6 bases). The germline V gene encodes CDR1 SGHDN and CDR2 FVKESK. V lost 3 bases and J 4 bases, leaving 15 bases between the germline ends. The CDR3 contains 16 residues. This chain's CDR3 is CASSQRDAPFTGELFF. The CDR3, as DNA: TGTGCCAGCAGCCAGCGGGACGCCCCTTTCACCGGGGAGCTGTTTTTT.

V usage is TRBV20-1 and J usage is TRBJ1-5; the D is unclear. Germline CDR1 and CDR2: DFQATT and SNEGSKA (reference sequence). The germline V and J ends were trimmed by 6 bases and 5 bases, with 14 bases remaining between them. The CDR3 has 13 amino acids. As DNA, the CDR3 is TGCAGTGCGCTTCGCGCTACCGATCAGCCCCAGCATTTT. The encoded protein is CSALRATDQPQHF.

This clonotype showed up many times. CDR3 protein: CASSQGHRGQPQHF. DNA for the CDR3: TGTGCCAGCAGCCAAGGTCACAGGGGCCAGCCCCAGCATTTT. This rearrangement joins TRBV3-1 to TRBJ1-5, with TRBD1 matching 7 bases. This CDR3 comprises 14 residues. Germline lookup yields CDR1 LGHDT and CDR2 YNNKEL (reference sequence). Trimming cost V 1 base and J 7 bases; bases outside gene matches: 4.

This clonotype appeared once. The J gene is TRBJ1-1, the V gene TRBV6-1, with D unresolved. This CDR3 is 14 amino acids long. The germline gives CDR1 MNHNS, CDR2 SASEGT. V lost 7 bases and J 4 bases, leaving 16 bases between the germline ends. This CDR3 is CASTYRVAGTEAFF. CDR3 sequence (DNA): TGTGCCAGCACCTACCGGGTTGCGGGCACTGAAGCTTTCTTT.

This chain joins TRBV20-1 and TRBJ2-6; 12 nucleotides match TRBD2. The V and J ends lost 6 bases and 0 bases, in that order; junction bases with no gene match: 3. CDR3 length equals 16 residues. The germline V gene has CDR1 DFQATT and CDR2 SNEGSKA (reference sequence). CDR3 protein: CSAASGGVSGANVLTF. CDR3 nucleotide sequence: TGCAGTGCCGCTAGCGGGGGGGTCTCTGGGGCCAACGTCCTGACTTTC.

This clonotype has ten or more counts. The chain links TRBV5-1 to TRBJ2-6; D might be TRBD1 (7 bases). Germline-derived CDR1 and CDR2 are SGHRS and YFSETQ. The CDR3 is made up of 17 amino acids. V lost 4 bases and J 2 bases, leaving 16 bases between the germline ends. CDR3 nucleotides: TGCGCCAGCAGCACCCGTCCCAGGGGGGCTGGGGCCAACGTCCTGACTTTC. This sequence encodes CASSTRPRGAGANVLTF.

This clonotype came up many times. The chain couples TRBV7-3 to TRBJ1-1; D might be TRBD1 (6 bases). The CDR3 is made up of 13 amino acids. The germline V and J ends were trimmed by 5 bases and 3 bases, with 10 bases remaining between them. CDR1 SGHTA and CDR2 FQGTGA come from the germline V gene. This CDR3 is CASSLDRYTEAFF. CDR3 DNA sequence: TGTGCCAGCAGCCTTGACAGGTACACTGAAGCTTTCTTT.

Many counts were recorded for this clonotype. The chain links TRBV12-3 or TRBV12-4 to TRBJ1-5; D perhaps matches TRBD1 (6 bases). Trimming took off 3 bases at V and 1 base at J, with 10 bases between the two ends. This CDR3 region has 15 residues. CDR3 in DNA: TGTGCCAGCAGTTTCGTAGGGGGGAGCAATCAGCCCCAGCATTTT. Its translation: CASSFVGGSNQPQHF.

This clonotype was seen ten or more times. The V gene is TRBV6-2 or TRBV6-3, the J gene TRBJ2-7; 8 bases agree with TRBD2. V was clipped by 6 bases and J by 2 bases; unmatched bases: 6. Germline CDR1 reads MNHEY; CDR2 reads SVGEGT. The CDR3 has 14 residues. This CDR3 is CASRLIAGPYEQYF. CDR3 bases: TGTGCCAGCAGACTTATAGCGGGGCCCTACGAGCAGTACTTC.